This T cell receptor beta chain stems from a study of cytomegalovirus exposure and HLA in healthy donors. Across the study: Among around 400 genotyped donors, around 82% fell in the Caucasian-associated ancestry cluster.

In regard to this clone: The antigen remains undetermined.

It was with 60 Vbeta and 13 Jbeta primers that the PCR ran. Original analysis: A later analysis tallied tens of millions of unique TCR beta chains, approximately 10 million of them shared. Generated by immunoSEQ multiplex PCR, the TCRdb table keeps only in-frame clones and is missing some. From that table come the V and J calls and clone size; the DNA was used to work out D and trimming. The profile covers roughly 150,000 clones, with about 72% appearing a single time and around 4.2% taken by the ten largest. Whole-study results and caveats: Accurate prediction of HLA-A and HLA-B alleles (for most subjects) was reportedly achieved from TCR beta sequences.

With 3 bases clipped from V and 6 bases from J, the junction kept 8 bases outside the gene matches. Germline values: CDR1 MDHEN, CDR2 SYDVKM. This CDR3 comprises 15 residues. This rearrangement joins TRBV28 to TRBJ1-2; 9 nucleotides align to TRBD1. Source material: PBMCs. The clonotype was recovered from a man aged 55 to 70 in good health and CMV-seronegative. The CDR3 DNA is TGTGCCAGCAGTTTCCCGGGACAGGGAATTCATGGCTACACCTTC. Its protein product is CASSFPGQGIHGYTF.